Sequencing of this TCR beta chain was carried out in a study of blood T cell repertoires in COVID-19. Background on the study: Material from acute and convalescent COVID-19 was sourced from the United States, Italy and Spain. The cDNA or gDNA used as material had been derived from T cells, B-cell-depleted T cells, or PBMCs.

Trimming removed 4 bases at V and 4 bases at J, with 17 bases between. CDR3 length equals 16 residues. Germline CDR1 reads MRHNA; CDR2 reads SNTAGT. Original methodology: The assay estimated nucleated cells by amplifying reference gene primers. The data were produced by immunoSEQ multiplex PCR, yet TCRdb's version contains in-frame clones alone and is incomplete. For V, J and clone size, that table is used; D and trimming come from the DNA. The sample lists approximately 170,000 clones, about four fifths seen once, with roughly a tenth in the top ten. The sequence came from a woman aged 80 or over with active or convalescent COVID-19. Sequenced sample: peripheral blood. The rearrangement links TRBV6-4 to TRBJ2-1; D possibly corresponds to TRBD2 (6 bases). The CDR3 spells CASSGYAGSTYNEQFF. The CDR3 DNA follows: TGTGCCAGCAGTGGGTACGCGGGATCAACGTACAATGAGCAGTTCTTC.